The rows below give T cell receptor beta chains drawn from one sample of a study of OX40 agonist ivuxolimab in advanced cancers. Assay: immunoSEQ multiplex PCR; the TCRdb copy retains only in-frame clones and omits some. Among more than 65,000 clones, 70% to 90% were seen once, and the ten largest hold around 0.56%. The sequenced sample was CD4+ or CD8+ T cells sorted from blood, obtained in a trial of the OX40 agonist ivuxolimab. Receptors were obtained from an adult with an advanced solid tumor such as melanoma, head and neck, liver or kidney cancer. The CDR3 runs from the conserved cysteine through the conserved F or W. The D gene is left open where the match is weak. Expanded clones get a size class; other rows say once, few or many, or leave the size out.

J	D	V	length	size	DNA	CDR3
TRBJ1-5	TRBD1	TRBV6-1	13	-	TGTGCCAGCAGAGGGACAGGGGACTTACCCCAGCATTTT	CASRGTGDLPQHF
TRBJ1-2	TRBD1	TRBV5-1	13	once	TGCGTCAGCAGCTTTGCAGGGGGCAGCGGCTACACCTTC	CVSSFAGGSGYTF
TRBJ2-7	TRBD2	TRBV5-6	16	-	TGTGCCAGCAGCTTAGAACTAGCGGGGGCCCGGGGGGAGCAGTACTTC	CASSLELAGARGEQYF
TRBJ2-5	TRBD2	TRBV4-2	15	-	TGTGCCAGCAGCCAAGATGGTTTTCTAGCGGGGGTCCAGTACTTC	CASSQDGFLAGVQYF
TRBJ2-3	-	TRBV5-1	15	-	TGCGCCAGCAGCTTGAAAGGGGGAATGGGGGATACGCAGTATTTT	CASSLKGGMGDTQYF
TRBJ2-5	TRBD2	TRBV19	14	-	TGTGCCAGTAGCGGTAGCGGGGGGAGTGAGACCCAGTACTTC	CASSGSGGSETQYF
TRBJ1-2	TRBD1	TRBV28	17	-	TGTGCCAGCAGTACGGGACAGGGCCTTCGCTGGGGCTTTGGCTACACCTTC	CASSTGQGLRWGFGYTF
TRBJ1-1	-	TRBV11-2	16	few	TGTGCCAGCAGCTTAGTTGAAGGACTCCTGAACACTGAAGCTTTCTTT	CASSLVEGLLNTEAFF
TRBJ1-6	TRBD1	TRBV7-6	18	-	TGTGCCAGCAGCTTATTGGGACAGGGGAGCTCCTATAATTCACCCCTCCACTTT	CASSLLGQGSSYNSPLHF
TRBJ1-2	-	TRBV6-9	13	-	TGTGCCAGCAGTTACGGGGCGTACTATGGCTACACCTTC	CASSYGAYYGYTF
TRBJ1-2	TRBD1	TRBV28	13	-	TGTGCCAGCAGGACAGGGGCTACGTATGGCTACACCTTC	CASRTGATYGYTF
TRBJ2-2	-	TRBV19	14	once	TGTGCCAGTACCATCCCCGGAGGCACCGGGGAGCTGTTTTTT	CASTIPGGTGELFF
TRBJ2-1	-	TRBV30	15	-	TGTGCCTGGAGTCTAACTAGGAACAGGGACAATGAGCAGTTCTTC	CAWSLTRNRDNEQFF
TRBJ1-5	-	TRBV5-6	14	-	TGTGCCAGCAGCTCCCTCGGGTCCGACGGTCCCCAGCATTTT	CASSSLGSDGPQHF
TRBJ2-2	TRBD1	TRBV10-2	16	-	TGCGCCAGCAGTGGCGAGGGACAGGGGAGGACCGGGGAGCTGTTTTTT	CASSGEGQGRTGELFF
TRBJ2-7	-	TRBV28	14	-	TGTGCCAGCCTCCCGGTGGGTTTAATGCACGAGCAGTACTTC	CASLPVGLMHEQYF
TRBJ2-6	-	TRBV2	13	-	TGTGCCAGCAGTGAGGGGGGGGCCAACGTCCTGACTTTC	CASSEGGANVLTF
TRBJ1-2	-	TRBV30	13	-	TGTGCCTGGAGTCCAGGGTTGGACTATGGCTACACCTTC	CAWSPGLDYGYTF
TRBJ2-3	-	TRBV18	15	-	TGTGCCAGCTCATCCGGGACCGTCAGCACAGATACGCAGTATTTT	CASSSGTVSTDTQYF
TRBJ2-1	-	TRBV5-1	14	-	TGCGCCAGCAGGCGTCTAGGTGAAGGCGATGAGCAGTTCTTC	CASRRLGEGDEQFF
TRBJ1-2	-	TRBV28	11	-	TGTGCCAGCATGGTTAACTATGGCTACACCTTC	CASMVNYGYTF
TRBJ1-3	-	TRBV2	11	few	TGTGCCAGTCAGGGTGGAAACACCATATATTTT	CASQGGNTIYF
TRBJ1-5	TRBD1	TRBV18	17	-	TGTGCCAGCTCACCGGAGTGGACAGGGTGGTCCTATCAGCCCCAGCATTTT	CASSPEWTGWSYQPQHF
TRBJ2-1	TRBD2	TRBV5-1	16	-	TGCGCCAGCAGCGCAAACCCTAGCGGGAACTACAATGAGCAGTTCTTC	CASSANPSGNYNEQFF
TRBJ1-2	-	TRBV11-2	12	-	TGTGCCAGCAGCTTAGTGGGGATTGGCTACACCTTC	CASSLVGIGYTF
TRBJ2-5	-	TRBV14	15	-	TGTGCCAGCAGCCCACGCCGAGGGTTCCAAGAGACCCAGTACTTC	CASSPRRGFQETQYF
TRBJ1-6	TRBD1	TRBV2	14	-	TGTGCCAGCAGTCACGACAGGGGGAGTTCACCCCTCCACTTT	CASSHDRGSSPLHF
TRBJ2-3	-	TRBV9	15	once	TGTGCCAGCAGCGTTGCAGGGGACTCCACAGATACGCAGTATTTT	CASSVAGDSTDTQYF
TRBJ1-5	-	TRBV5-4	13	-	TGTGCCAGCAGCTTGGACTGGGATCAGCCCCAGCATTTT	CASSLDWDQPQHF
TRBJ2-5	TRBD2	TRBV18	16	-	TGTGCCAGCTCACAGACTAGCGGGTCGTACCAAGAGACCCAGTACTTC	CASSQTSGSYQETQYF
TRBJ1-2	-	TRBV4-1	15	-	TGCGCCAGCAGCCCTCGGGACCGGACTGACTATGGCTACACCTTC	CASSPRDRTDYGYTF
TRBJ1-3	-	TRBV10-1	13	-	TGCGCCAGCAGTGAGTACGGCGGAAACACCATATATTTT	CASSEYGGNTIYF
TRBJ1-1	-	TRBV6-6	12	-	TGTGCCAGCAGTTACATCGGCGCTGAAGCTTTCTTT	CASSYIGAEAFF
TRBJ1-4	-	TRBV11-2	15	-	TGTGCCAGCAGCTCCCAGGGACCAGATAATGAAAAACTGTTTTTT	CASSSQGPDNEKLFF
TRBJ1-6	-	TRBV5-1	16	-	TGCGCCAGCAGCTCGGGGGATCGCTCCTATAATTCACCCCTCCACTTT	CASSSGDRSYNSPLHF
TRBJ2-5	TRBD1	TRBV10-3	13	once	TGTGCCATCAGCCAGGACAGGGCTGAGACCCAGTACTTC	CAISQDRAETQYF
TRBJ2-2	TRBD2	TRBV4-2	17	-	TGTGCCAGCAGCCTCCGGCCACTAGCGGGGGGAACCGGGGAGCTGTTTTTT	CASSLRPLAGGTGELFF
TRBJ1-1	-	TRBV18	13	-	TGTGCCAGCTCACCCCGGCAGGGCGCTGAAGCTTTCTTT	CASSPRQGAEAFF
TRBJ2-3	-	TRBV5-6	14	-	TGTGCCAGCAGCTTGGCAAGCGGGACAGATACGCAGTATTTT	CASSLASGTDTQYF
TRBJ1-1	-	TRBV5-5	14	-	TGTGCCAGCAGCTTGGATTGGGGATCCACTGAAGCTTTCTTT	CASSLDWGSTEAFF
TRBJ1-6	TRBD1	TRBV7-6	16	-	TGTGCCAGCAGCTTGGGGGTACCGGGACAGAATTCACCCCTCCACTTT	CASSLGVPGQNSPLHF
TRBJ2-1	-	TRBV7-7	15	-	TGTGCTAGCAGCTCGGGGGTGGTGCCGTACAATGAGCAGTTCTTC	CASSSGVVPYNEQFF
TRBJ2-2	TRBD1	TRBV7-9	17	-	TGTGCCAGCAGCTTAGCGGGGAGCAGGGGGCACACCGGGGAGCTGTTTTTT	CASSLAGSRGHTGELFF
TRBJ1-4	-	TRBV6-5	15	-	TGTGCCAGCAGTTACTCGCAGGGAAAAAAGGAAAAACTGTTTTTT	CASSYSQGKKEKLFF
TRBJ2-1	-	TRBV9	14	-	TGTGCCAGCAGCGTAAACCCTCTAGGAAACGAGCAGTTCTTC	CASSVNPLGNEQFF
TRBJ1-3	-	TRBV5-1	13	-	TGCGCCAGCAGCTTGGTGCCGGGAAACACCATATATTTT	CASSLVPGNTIYF
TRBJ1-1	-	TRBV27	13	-	TGTGCCAGCTGGGGGGGTTTGGACACTGAAGCTTTCTTT	CASWGGLDTEAFF